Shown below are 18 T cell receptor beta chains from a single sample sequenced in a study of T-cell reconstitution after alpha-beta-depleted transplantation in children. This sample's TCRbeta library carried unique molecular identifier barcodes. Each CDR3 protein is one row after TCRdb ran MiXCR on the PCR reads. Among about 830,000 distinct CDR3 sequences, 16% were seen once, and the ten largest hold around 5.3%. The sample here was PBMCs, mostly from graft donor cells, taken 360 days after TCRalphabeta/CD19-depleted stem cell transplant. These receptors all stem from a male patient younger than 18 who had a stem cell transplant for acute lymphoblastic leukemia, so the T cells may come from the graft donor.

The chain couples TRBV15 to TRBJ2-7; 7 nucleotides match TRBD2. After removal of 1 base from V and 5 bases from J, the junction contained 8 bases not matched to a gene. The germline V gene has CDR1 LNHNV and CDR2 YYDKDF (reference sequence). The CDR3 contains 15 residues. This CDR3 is CATSRGREVWNEQYF. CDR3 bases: TGTGCCACCAGCAGAGGCCGGGAGGTGTGGAACGAGCAGTACTTC.

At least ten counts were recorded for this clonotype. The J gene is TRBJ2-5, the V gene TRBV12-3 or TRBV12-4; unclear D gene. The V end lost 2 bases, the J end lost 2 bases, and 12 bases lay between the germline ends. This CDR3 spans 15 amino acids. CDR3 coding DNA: TGTGCCAGCAGTTTAAGTGAAAGGGTTCAAGAGACCCAGTACTTC. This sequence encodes CASSLSERVQETQYF.

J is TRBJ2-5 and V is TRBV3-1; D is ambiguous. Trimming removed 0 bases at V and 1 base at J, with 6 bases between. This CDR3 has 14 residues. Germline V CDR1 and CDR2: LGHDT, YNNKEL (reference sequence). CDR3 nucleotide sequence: TGTGCCAGCAGCCAAGACTGGAGCCAAGAGACCCAGTACTTC. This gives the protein CASSQDWSQETQYF.

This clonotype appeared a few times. The CDR3 sequence is CASSSRGAYTGELFF. CDR3 in DNA: TGCGCCAGCAGCTCCAGAGGGGCCTACACCGGGGAGCTGTTTTTT. The V call is TRBV5-1, the J call TRBJ2-2; D possibly uses TRBD1 or TRBD2 (5 bases each). This CDR3 is 15 amino acids long. V dropped 3 bases and J dropped 3 bases, with 12 bases sitting between them. Germline V gene lookup returns CDR1 SGHRS and CDR2 YFSETQ.

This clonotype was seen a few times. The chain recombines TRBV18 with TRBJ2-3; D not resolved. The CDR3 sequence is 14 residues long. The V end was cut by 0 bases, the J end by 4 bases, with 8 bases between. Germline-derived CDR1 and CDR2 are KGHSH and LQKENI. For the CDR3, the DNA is TGTGCCAGCTCACCACCTCTAGTCCCAGATACGCAGTATTTT. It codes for CASSPPLVPDTQYF.

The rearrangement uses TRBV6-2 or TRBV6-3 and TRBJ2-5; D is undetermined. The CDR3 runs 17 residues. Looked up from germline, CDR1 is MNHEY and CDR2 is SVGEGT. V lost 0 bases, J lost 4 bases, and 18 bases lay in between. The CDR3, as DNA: TGTGCCAGCAGTTACTCGAAGAGTTCGCTAATTAGAGAGACCCAGTACTTC. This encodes CASSYSKSSLIRETQYF.

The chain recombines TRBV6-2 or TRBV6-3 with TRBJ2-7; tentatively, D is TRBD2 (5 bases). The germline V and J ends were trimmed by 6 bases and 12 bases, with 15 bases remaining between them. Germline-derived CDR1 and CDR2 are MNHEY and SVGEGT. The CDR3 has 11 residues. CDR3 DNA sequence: TGTGCCAGCAGCCTCGGACTTTCGCCGTACTTC. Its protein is CASSLGLSPYF.

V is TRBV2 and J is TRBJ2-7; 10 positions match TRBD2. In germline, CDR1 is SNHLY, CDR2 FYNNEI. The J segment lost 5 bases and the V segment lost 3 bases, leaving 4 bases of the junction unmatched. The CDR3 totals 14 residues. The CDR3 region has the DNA TGTGCCAGCAGTGACCTAGCGGGAGCCCACGAGCAGTACTTC. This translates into CASSDLAGAHEQYF.

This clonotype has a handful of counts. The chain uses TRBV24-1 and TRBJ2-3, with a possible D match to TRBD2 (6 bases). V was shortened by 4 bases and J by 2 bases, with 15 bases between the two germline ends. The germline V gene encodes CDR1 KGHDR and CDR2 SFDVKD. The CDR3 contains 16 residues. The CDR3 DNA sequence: TGTGCCACCAGTGACTCTGGGACTGGATTCACAGATACGCAGTATTTT. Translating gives CATSDSGTGFTDTQYF.

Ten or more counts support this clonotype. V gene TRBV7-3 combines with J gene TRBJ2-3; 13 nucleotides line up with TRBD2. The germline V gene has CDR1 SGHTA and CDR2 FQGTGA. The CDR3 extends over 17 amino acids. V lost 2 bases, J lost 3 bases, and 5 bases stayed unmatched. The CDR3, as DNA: TGTGCCAGCAGCTTAGTAGGACTAGCGGGAGCGACAGATACGCAGTATTTT. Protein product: CASSLVGLAGATDTQYF.

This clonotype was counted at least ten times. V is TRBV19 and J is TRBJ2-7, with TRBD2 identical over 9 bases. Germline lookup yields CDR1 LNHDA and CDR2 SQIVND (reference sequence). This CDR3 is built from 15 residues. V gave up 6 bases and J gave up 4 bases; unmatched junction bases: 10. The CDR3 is CASSRMPSGTYEQYF. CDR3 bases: TGTGCCAGTAGCAGGATGCCTAGCGGGACTTACGAGCAGTACTTC.

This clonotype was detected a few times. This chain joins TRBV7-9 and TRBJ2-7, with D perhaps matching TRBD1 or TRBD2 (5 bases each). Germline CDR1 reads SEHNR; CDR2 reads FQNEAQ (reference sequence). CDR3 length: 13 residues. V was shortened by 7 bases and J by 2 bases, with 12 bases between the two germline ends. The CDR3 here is CASTPGAAYEQYF. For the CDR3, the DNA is TGTGCCAGCACCCCCGGGGCCGCCTACGAGCAGTACTTC.

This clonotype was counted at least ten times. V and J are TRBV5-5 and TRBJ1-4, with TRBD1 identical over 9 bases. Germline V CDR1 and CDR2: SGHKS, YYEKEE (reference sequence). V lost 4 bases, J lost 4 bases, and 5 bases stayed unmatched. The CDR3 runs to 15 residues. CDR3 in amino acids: CASSTGTGNNEKLFF. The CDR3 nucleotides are TGTGCCAGCAGCACAGGGACAGGGAATAATGAAAAACTGTTTTTT.

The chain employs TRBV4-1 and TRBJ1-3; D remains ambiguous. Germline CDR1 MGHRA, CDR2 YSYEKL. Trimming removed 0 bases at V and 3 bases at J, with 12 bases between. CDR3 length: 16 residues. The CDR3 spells CASSQDLSLFGNTIYF. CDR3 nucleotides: TGCGCCAGCAGCCAAGACCTGTCTCTTTTTGGAAACACCATATATTTT.

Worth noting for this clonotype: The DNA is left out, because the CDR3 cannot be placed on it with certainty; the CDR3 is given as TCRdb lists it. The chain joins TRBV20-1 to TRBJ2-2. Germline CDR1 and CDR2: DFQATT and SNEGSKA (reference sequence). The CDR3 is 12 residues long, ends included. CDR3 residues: CSASRTPGSCFF.

The CDR3 DNA is TGTGCCAGCTCACGGGGGACTAGCGGGATGGGCTCCTACGAGCAGTACTTC. The encoded protein is CASSRGTSGMGSYEQYF. The genes are TRBV18 and TRBJ2-7; 13 nucleotides line up with TRBD2. This CDR3 region has 17 residues. With V trimmed by 4 bases and J by 0 bases, 6 bases remained unmatched. The germline CDR1 and CDR2 sequences are KGHSH and LQKENI. The complete variable domain, with remaining parts taken from reference TRBV18 and TRBJ2-7, reads NAGVMQNPRHLVRRRGQEARLRCSPMKGHSHVYWYRQLPEEGLKFMVYLQKENIIDESGMPKERFSAEFPKEGPSILRIQQVVRGDSAAYFCASSRGTSGMGSYEQYFGPGTRLTVT.

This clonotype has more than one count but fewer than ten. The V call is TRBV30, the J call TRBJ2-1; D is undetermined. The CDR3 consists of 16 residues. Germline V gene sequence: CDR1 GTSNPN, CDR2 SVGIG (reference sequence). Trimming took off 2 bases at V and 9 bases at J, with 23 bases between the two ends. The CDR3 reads CAWSPTRNYTNREQFF. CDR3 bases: TGTGCCTGGAGTCCAACCCGCAATTACACCAACCGTGAGCAGTTCTTC.

The CDR3 reads CSARDPGTISYEQYF. CDR3 bases: TGCAGTGCTAGAGATCCAGGAACAATCTCCTACGAGCAGTACTTC. The V and J genes are TRBV20-1 and TRBJ2-7; D is uncertain. The CDR3 sequence is 15 residues long. Per the germline V gene, CDR1 is DFQATT and CDR2 is SNEGSKA (reference sequence). V was clipped by 0 bases and J by 0 bases, with 12 bases between them.